The T cell receptor (beta chain) under discussion was sequenced for a study of Ad26.COV2.S vaccination and SARS-CoV-2 variants (dated by TCRdb to about 2021). Background for the entire study: Vaccine-arm donors were drawn from COV1001, a multicentre, randomized, double-blind, placebo-controlled phase I-IIa trial of Ad26.COV2.S in healthy adults. Ad26.COV2.S was given intramuscularly at 5x10^10 or 1x10^11 viral particles, as a single shot or as two shots 56 days apart. The TCR-sequenced set comprised about 30 samples: 19 Ad26.COV2.S vaccine recipients, 5 placebo recipients and 8 SARS-CoV-2 convalescent individuals. Participants in the trial were split at random into five groups of five each, receiving low-dose or high-dose Ad26.COV2.S once or twice, or else placebo on both occasions. Throughout the experiments and outcome assessment, investigators stayed blinded to trial group allocation. TCRbeta repertoire sequencing was used to assess the specificity and breadth of SARS-CoV-2-reactive T cell receptors after Ad26.COV2.S vaccination. Paper-wide results and their limitations: It was noted by the authors that total T cell responses may have been underestimated by the TCR breadth and depth analyses. Comparable non-spike TCR breadth was observed between vaccine and placebo recipients, consistent with only spike being contained in the vaccine. The study was not powered for comparison of responses between vaccine doses or regimens. Substantial breadth of spike-specific CD8+ and CD4+ T cell responses was reported after vaccination. Spike-specific TCR breadth was higher in Ad26.COV2.S recipients than in placebo recipients (P = 0.0014).

Concerning this clone: Its recognized antigen is unknown. No clone much larger than this one lies a single base away; base qualities are absent.

This specimen's treatment or condition label, per the study, means: roughly 18 received Ad26.COV2.S at low or high dose, single or two shots; a few received placebo; per-sample allocation not given. For vaccine and placebo recipients, repertoires were sequenced using samples collected on day 63 after the first injection. In Cohort 1b, about two dozen adults aged 18-55 years were enrolled at a single site in Boston, USA, between 29 July and 7 August 2020. Ad26.COV2.S was a replication-incompetent adenovirus type 26 vector expressing a prefusion-stabilized SARS-CoV-2 spike protein from the original Wuhan strain. CDR1 and CDR2 are drawn from the germline V gene: SGHRS, YFSETQ. The V end gives up 2 bases and the J end 4 bases, leaving 4 bases in the junction not matched to a gene. Reading from cysteine to phenylalanine, the CDR3 counts 14 amino acids. Only the CDR3 portion is preserved as DNA: 42 bases, with reading frame beginning at the first base.

TCRbeta CDR3 regions were sequenced with the immunoSEQ Assay. After extraction, genomic DNA underwent amplification by bias-controlled multiplex PCR, followed by high-throughput sequencing. Per the source publication's procedure: Collapsing and filtering of sequences were performed to quantify the absolute abundance of each unique TCRbeta CDR3 region. T cell fraction was estimated by normalizing TCRbeta template counts to usable DNA, which was measured by amplifying reference genes present in all nucleated cells. Repertoire TCRs were annotated as SARS-CoV-2-specific by exact matching of V gene, CDR3 amino acid sequence and J gene to a known reactive TCR set. The reference SARS-CoV-2 TCR set was obtained from MIRA and was filtered for enrichment in COVID-19-positive ImmuneCODE repertoires, whereby public or cross-reactive TCRs were removed. Using the MIRA antigens, annotated TCRs were further analysed by specific ORF or by position within an ORF. Depth was the summed frequency of annotated unique rearrangements, while breadth was defined as annotated unique rearrangements over total unique productive rearrangements. Group comparisons of TCR breadth used two-sided Wilcoxon rank-sum tests. The source is immuneACCESS, and TCRdb retained only in-frame sequences with V and J called. Part of the clones is not carried over; for the studies checked, unresolved V genes explain less than half of this, and the remainder is unexplained. The V and J calls and clone size come from that table; D and trimming were worked out from the DNA. The sample yields about 240,000 clones; approximately 90% were counted once. The biggest ten clones account for about 10% of the sample.

This sequence uses TRBV5-1 and TRBJ1-1, with 8 central nucleotides matching TRBD1. The receptor comes from a person aged 18-65 years who received the Ad26.COV2.S COVID-19 vaccine or a placebo. The sample was peripheral blood, taken in a trial of Ad26.COV2.S vaccine versus placebo. Here is the DNA: TGCGCCAGCAGCTTAGGACAGGGCATCACTGAAGCTTTCTTT. This is translated as CASSLGQGITEAFF.